This T cell receptor (beta chain) was identified during a study of T-cell reconstitution after alpha-beta-depleted transplantation in children. CDR1 is SGHAT, CDR2 FQNNGV, per germline. With 7 bases removed from V and 2 bases from J, the gap between germline ends came to 18 bases. CDR3 size: 15 residues. This clonotype was detected a few times. The library targeted TCRbeta and was prepared with unique molecular identifiers. From the PCR reads, TCRdb called clonotypes with MiXCR, one entry per CDR3 protein. The sample shows about 400,000 distinct CDR3 sequences, roughly 21% of them seen only once. The origin of this receptor is a human donor who donated a stem cell graft to a child with acute myeloid leukemia. The chain recombines TRBV11-2 with TRBJ2-7; a weak D match, TRBD2 (6 bases). This specimen was PBMCs from the stem cell graft donor, taken from the stem cell graft. CDR3 in amino acids: CASNRPGEAAYEQYF. The CDR3 region has the DNA TGTGCCAGCAACCGCCCGGGGGAGGCAGCCTACGAGCAGTACTTC. Full variable domain (remainder filled in from reference TRBV11-2 and TRBJ2-7): EAGVAQSPRYKIIEKRQSVAFWCNPISGHATLYWYQQILGQGPKLLIQFQNNGVVDDSQLPKDRFSAERLKGVDSTLKIQPAKLEDSAVYLCASNRPGEAAYEQYFGPGTRLTVT.